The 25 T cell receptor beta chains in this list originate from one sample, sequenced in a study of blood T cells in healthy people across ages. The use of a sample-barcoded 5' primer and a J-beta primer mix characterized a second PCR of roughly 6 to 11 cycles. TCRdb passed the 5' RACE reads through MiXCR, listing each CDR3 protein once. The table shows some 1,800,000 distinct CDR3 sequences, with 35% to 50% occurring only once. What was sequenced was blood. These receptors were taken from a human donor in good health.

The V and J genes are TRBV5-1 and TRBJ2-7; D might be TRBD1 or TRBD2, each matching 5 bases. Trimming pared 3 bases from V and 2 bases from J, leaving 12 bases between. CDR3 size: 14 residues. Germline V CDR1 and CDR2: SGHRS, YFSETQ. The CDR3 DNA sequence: TGCGCCAGCAGCTCGGGACGGCGAACCTACGAGCAGTACTTC. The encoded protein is CASSSGRRTYEQYF.

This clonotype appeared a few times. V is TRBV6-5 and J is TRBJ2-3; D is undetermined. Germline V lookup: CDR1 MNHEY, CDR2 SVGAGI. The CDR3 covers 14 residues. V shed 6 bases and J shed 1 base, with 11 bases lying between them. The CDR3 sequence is CASSRHSGTDTQYF. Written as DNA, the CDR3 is TGTGCCAGCAGCCGACACAGCGGCACAGATACGCAGTATTTT.

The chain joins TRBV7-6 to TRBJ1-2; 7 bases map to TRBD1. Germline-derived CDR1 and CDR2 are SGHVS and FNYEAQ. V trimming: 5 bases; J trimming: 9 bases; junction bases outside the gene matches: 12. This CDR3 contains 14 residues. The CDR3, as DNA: TGTGCCAGCAGCGTCGCCGGGACAGCTGTCAGCTACACCTTC. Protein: CASSVAGTAVSYTF. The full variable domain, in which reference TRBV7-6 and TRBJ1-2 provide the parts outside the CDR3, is GAGVSQSPRYKVTKRGQDVALRCDPISGHVSLYWYRQALGQGPEFLTYFNYEAQQDKSGLPNDRFSAERPEGSISTLTIQRTEQRDSAMYRCASSVAGTAVSYTFGSGTRLTVV.

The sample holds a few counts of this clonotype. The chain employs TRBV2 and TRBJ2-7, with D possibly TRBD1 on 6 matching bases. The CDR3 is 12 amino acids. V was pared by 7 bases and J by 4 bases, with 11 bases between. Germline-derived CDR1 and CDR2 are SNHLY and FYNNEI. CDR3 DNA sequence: TGTGCCAGCACCTTACAGGGTTACGAGCAGTACTTC. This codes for CASTLQGYEQYF.

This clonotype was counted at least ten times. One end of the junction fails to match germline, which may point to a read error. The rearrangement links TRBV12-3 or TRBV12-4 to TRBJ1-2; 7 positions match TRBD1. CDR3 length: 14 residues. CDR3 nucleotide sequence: TGTGCCAGCAGTTTCCAGGGGGGGAACTATGGTTACACCTTC. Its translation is CASSFQGGNYGYTF.

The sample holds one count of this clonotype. The CDR3 coding sequence is TGTGCCAGTTCGGGTGGGGGTTTGTCCTACGAGCAGTACTTC. This gives the protein CASSGGGLSYEQYF. V gene TRBV7-9 combines with J gene TRBJ2-4, with D perhaps given as TRBD1 or TRBD2 (5 bases each). The DNA end favors TRBJ2-7, so the J call may be wrong. CDR3 length equals 14 residues. CDR1 and CDR2 (germline): SEHNR, FQNEAQ (reference sequence).

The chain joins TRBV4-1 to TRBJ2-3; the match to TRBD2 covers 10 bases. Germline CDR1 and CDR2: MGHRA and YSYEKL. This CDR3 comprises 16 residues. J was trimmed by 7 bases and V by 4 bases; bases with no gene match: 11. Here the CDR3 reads CASSLEPSGGANTQYF. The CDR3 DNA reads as TGCGCCAGCAGCCTAGAACCGAGCGGGGGGGCGAATACGCAGTATTTT.

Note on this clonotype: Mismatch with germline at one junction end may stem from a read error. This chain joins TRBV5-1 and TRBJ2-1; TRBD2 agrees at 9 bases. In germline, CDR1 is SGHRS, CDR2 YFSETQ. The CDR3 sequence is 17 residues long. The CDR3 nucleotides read TGCGCCAACAGCTTGGGGTATCCTAGCGGGGTCAACAATGAGCAGTTCTTC. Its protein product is CANSLGYPSGVNNEQFF.

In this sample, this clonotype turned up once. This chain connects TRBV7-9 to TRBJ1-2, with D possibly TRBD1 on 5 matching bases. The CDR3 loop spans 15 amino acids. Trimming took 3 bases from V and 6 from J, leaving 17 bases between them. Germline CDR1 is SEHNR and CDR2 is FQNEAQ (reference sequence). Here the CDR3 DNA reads TGTGCCAGCAGCTTGGGGAGCGGGGCAGGCAATGGCTACACCTTC. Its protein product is CASSLGSGAGNGYTF.

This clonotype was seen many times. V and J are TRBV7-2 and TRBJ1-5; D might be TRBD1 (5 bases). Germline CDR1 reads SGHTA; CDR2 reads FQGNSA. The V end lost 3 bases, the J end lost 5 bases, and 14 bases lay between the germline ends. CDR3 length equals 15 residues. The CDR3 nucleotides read TGTGCCAGCAGCTTCCTGACGGGGGGGGATCAGCCCCAGCATTTT. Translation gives CASSFLTGGDQPQHF.

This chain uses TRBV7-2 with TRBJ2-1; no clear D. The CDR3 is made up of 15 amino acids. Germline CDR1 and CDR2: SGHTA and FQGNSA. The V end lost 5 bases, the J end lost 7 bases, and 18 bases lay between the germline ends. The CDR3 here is CASSPYADGTNEQFF. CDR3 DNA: TGTGCCAGCAGCCCCTACGCGGACGGTACGAATGAGCAGTTCTTC.

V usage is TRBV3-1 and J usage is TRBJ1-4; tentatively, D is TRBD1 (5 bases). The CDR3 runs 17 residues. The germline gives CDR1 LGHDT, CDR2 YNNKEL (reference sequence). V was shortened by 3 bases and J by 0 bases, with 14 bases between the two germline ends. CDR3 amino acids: CASSQEEVGATNEKLFF. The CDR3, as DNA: TGTGCCAGCAGCCAGGAAGAGGTGGGGGCAACTAATGAAAAACTGTTTTTT.

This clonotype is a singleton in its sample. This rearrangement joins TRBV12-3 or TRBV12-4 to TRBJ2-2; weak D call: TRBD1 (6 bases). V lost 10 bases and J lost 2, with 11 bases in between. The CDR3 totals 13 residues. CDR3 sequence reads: CATKGDNTGELFF. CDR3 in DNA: TGTGCCACAAAGGGGGACAACACCGGGGAGCTGTTTTTT.

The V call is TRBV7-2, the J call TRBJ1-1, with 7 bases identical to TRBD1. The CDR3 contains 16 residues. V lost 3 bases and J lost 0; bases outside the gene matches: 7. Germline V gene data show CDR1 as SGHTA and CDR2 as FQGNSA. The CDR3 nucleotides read TGTGCCAGCAGCTTCACCGGGACAGTAATGAACACTGAAGCTTTCTTT. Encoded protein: CASSFTGTVMNTEAFF.

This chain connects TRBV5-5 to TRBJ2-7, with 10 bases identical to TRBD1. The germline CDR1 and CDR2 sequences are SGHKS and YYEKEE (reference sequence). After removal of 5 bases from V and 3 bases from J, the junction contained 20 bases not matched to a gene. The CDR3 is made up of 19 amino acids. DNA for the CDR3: TGTGCCAGCAGTCCCCGTCCCGGGACAGGGGAAGTCTCCTACTACGAGCAGTACTTC. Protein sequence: CASSPRPGTGEVSYYEQYF.

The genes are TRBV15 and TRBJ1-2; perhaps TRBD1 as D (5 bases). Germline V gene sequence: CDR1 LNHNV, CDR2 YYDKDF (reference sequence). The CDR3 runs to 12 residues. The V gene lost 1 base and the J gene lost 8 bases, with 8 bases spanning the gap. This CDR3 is CATSRAGLGYTF. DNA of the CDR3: TGTGCCACCAGCAGAGCAGGGCTCGGCTACACCTTC. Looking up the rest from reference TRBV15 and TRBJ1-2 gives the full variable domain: DAMVIQNPRYQVTQFGKPVTLSCSQTLNHNVMYWYQQKSSQAPKLLFHYYDKDFNNEADTPDNFQSRRPNTSFCFLDIRSPGLGDTAMYLCATSRAGLGYTFGSGTRLTVV.

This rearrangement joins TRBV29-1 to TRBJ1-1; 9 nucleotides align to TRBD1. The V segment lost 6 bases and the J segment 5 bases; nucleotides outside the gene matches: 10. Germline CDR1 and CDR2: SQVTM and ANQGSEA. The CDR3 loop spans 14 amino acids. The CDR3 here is CSVSTGGLGTEAFF. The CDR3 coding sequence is TGCAGCGTCTCGACAGGGGGGTTGGGGACTGAAGCTTTCTTT.

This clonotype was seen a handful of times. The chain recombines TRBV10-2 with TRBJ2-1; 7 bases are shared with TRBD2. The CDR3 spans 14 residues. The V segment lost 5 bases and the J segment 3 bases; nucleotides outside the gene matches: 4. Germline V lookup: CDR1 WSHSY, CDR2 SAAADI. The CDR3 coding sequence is TGCGCCAGCAGTACGGCGGGGGACTACAATGAGCAGTTCTTC. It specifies CASSTAGDYNEQFF.

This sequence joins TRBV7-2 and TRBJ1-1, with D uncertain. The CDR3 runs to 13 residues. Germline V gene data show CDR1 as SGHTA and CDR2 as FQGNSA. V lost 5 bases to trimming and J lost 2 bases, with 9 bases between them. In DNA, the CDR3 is TGTGCCAGCAGCAAACTAGGAAACACTGAAGCTTTCTTT. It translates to CASSKLGNTEAFF.

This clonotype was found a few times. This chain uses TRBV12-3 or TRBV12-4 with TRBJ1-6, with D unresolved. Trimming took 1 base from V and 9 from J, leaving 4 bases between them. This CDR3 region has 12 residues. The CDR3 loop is CASSLDVSPLHF. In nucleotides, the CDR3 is TGTGCCAGCAGTTTAGACGTTTCACCCCTCCACTTT.

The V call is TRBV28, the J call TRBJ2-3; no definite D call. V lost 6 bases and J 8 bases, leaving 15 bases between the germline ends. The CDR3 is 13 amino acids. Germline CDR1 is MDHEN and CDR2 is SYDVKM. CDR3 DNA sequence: TGTGCCAGCAGGGACCTGTCCGCAGGTACGCAGTATTTT. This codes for CASRDLSAGTQYF.

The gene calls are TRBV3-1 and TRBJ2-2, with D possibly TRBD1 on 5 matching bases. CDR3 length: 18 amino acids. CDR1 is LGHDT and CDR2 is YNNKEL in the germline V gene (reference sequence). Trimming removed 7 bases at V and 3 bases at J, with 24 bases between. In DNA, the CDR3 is TGTGCCAGCAACTCTTTGGGGTTTTCAGGGAAGGACACCGGGGAGCTGTTTTTT. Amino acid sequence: CASNSLGFSGKDTGELFF.

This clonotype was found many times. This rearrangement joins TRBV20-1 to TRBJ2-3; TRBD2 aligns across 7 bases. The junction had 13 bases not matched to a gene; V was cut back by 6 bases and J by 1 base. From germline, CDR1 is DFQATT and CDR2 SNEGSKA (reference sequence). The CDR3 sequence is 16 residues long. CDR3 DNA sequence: TGCAGTGCGACCGACACCGGTGCGGGGGGCACAGATACGCAGTATTTT. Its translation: CSATDTGAGGTDTQYF.

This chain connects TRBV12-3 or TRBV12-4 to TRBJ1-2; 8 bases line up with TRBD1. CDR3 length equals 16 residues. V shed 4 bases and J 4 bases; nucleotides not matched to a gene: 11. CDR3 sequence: CASSSPPPDRGYGYTF. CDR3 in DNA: TGTGCCAGCAGTTCCCCACCACCCGACAGGGGCTATGGCTACACCTTC.

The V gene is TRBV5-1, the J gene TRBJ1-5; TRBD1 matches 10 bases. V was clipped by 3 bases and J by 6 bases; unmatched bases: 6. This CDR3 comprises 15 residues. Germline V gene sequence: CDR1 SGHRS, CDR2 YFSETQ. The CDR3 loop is CASSSGTGVGQPQHF. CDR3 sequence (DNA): TGCGCCAGCAGCTCCGGGACAGGGGTAGGTCAGCCCCAGCATTTT.